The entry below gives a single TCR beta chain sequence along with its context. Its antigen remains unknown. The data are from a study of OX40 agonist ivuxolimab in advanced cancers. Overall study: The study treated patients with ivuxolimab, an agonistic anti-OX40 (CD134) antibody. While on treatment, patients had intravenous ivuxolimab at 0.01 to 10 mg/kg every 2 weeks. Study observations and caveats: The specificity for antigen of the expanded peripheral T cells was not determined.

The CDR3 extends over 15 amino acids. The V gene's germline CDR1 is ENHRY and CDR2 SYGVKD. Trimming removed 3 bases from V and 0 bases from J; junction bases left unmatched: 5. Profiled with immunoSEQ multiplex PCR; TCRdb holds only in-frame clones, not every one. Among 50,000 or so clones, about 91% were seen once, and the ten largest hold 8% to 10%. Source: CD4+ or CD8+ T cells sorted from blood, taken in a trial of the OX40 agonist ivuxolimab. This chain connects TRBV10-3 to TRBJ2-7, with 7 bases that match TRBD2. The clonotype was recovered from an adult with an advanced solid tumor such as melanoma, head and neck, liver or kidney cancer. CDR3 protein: CAISDPSGNSYEQYF. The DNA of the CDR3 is TGTGCCATCAGTGACCCTAGCGGCAACTCCTACGAGCAGTACTTC.